This T cell receptor beta chain was identified during a study of Graves' ophthalmopathy and Graves' hyperthyroidism. Patients were diagnosed from clinical symptoms, serum thyroxine, TRAb, thyroid ultrasound and orbital computed tomography. For repertoire sequencing, the TCR beta CDR3 regions were amplified from RNA transcripts. The first round was an RT-PCR with HTBI primers, and the second round was a multiplex PCR. TCRdb re-analysed the multiplex PCR reads in MiXCR, keeping a single row per CDR3 protein. The sample holds around 590,000 distinct CDR3 sequences, approximately 35% seen once. Ten or more counts support this clonotype. This CDR3 contains 18 residues. The germline gives CDR1 SGHVS, CDR2 FNYEAQ. The trim removed 1 base at V and 0 bases at J, leaving 11 bases unmatched.

The specimen was peripheral blood or thyroid tissue (not recorded which). The chain carries TRBV7-6 and TRBJ2-7; 8 nucleotides line up with TRBD1. The source of this sequence is an adult man with Graves' hyperthyroidism. This chain's CDR3 is CASSLDGFGTGLSYEQYF. The CDR3 nucleotides are TGTGCCAGCAGCTTAGACGGGTTCGGGACAGGCCTCTCCTACGAGCAGTACTTC. The variable domain in full, with the rest retrieved from reference TRBV7-6 and TRBJ2-7, is GAGVSQSPRYKVTKRGQDVALRCDPISGHVSLYWYRQALGQGPEFLTYFNYEAQQDKSGLPNDRFSAERPEGSISTLTIQRTEQRDSAMYRCASSLDGFGTGLSYEQYFGPGTRLTVT.